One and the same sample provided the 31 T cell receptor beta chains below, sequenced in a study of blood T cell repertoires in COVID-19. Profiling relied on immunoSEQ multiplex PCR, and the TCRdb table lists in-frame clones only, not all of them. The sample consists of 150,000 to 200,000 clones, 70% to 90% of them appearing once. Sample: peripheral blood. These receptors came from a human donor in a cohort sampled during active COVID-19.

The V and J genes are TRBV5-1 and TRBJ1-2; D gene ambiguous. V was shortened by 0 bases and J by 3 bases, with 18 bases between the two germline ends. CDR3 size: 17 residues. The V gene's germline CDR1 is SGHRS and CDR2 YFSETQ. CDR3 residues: CASSLDSIGSHYYGYTF. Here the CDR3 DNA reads TGCGCCAGCAGCTTGGATTCCATTGGTTCTCACTACTATGGCTACACCTTC.

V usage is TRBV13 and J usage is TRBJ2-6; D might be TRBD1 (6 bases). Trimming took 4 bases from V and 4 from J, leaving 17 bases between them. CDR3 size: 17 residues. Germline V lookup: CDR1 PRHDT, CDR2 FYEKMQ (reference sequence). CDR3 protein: CASSSPGATRGANVLTF. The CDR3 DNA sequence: TGTGCCAGCAGCTCGCCAGGGGCCACTAGGGGGGCCAACGTCCTGACTTTC.

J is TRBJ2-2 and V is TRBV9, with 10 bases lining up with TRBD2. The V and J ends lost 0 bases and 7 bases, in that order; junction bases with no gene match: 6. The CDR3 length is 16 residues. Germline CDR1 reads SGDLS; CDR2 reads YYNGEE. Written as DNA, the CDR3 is TGTGCCAGCAGCGTAGACCTAGCGGGAGTTATCGGGGAGCTGTTTTTT. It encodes CASSVDLAGVIGELFF.

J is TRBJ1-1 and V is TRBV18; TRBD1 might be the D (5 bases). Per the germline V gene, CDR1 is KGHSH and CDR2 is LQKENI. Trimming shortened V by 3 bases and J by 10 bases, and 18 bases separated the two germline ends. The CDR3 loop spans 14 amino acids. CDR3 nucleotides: TGTGCCAGCTCACCGAAAGGACAAAATACAGCAGCTTTCTTT. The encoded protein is CASSPKGQNTAAFF.

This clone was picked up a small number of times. The CDR3 region is CASSLNRGDSPLHF. CDR3 DNA sequence: TGTGCCAGCAGCTTGAACAGGGGTGATTCACCCCTCCACTTT. This chain uses TRBV5-4 with TRBJ1-6; 7 bases map to TRBD1. Germline V gene sequence: CDR1 SGHNT, CDR2 YYREEE (reference sequence). The V gene end was trimmed by 1 base and the J gene end by 8 bases; junction bases not matched to a gene: 3. This CDR3 spans 14 amino acids. The full variable domain, its missing parts supplied by reference TRBV5-4 and TRBJ1-6, is ETGVTQSPTHLIKTRGQQVTLRCSSQSGHNTVSWYQQALGQGPQFIFQYYREEENGRGNFPPRFSGLQFPNYSSELNVNALELDDSALYLCASSLNRGDSPLHFGNGTRLTVT.

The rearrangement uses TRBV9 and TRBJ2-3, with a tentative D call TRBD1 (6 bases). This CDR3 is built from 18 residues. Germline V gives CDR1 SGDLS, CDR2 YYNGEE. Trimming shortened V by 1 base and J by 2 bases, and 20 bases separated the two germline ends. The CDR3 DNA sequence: TGTGCCAGCAGCGTACTCCCGACAGGTCGGCTGGCCACAGATACGCAGTATTTT. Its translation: CASSVLPTGRLATDTQYF.

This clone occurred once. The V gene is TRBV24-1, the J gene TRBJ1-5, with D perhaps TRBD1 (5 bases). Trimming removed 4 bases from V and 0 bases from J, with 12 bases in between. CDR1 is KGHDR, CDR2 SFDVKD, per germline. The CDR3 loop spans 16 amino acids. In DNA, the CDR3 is TGTGCCACCAGTGAGCCGACAGAGCATAGCAATCAGCCCCAGCATTTT. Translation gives CATSEPTEHSNQPQHF.

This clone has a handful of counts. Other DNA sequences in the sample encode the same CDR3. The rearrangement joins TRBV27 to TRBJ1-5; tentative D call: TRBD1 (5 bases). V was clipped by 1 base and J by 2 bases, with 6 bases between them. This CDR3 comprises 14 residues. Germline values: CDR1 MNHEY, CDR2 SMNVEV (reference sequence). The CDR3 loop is CASSLWGGNQPQHF. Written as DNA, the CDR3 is TGTGCCAGCAGTTTATGGGGGGGCAATCAGCCCCAGCATTTT.

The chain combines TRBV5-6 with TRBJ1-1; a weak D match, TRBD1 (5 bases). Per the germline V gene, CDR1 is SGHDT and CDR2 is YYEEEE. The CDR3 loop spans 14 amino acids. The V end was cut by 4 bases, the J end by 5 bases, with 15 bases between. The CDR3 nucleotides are TGTGCCAGCAGCATAGCAGGGCGGCGGACTGAAGCTTTCTTT. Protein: CASSIAGRRTEAFF.

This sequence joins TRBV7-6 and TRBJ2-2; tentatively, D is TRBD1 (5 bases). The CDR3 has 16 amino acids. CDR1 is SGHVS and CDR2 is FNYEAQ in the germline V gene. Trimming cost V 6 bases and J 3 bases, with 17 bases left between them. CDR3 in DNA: TGTGCCAGCAGAACCTACGAAGGGGCGCACACCGGGGAGCTGTTTTTT. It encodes CASRTYEGAHTGELFF.

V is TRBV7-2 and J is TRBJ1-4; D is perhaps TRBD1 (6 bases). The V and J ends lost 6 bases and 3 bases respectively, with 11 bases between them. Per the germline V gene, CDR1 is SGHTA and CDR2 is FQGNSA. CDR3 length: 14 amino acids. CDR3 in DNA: TGTGCCAGCAGAATGGACAGATCTAATGAAAAACTGTTTTTT. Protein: CASRMDRSNEKLFF.

The CDR3 spells CASSMASGRNEQFF. In DNA form, the CDR3 reads TGTGCCAGCAGCATGGCTAGCGGGAGAAATGAGCAGTTCTTC. V is TRBV21-1 and J is TRBJ2-1; TRBD2 was called by the table and not checked on the DNA. TRBV21-1 has pseudogene status. The CDR3 is made up of 14 amino acids.

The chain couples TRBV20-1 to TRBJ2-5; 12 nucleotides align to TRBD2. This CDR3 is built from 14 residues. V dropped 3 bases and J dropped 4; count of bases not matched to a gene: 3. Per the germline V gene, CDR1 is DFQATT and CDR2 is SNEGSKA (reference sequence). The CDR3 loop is CSASSLAGGETQYF. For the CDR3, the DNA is TGCAGTGCTAGTTCACTAGCGGGAGGAGAGACCCAGTACTTC.

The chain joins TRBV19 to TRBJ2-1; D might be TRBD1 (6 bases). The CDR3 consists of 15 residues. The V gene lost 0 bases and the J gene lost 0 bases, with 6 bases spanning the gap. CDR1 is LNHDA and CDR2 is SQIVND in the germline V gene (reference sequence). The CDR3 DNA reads TGTGCCAGTAGTATAGAAGGGGGCTCCTACAATGAGCAGTTCTTC. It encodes CASSIEGGSYNEQFF.

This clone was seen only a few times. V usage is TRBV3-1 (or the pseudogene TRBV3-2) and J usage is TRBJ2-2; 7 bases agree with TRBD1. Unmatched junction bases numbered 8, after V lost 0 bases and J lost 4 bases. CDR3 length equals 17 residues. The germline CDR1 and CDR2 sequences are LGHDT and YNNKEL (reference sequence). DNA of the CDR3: TGTGCCAGCAGCCAAGACCAAGACAGGGATGCCACCGGGGAGCTGTTTTTT. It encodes CASSQDQDRDATGELFF.

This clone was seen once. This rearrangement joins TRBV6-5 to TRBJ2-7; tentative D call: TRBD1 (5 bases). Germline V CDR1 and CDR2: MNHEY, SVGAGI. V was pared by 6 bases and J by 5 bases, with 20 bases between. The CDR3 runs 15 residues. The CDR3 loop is CASSRRVGADNEQYF. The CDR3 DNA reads TGTGCCAGCAGCCGCCGGGTAGGGGCGGACAACGAGCAGTACTTC.

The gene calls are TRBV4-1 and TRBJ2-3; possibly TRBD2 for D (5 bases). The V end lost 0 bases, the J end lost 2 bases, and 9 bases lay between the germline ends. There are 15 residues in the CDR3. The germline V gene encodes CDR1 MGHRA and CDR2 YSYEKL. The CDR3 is CASSQDGRDTDTQYF. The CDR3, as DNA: TGCGCCAGCAGCCAAGATGGTCGGGACACAGATACGCAGTATTTT.

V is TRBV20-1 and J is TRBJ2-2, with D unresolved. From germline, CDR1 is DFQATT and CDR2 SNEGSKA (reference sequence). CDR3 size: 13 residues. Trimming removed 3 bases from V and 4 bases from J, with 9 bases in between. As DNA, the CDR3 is TGCAGTGCTAGTCTCTCGGGCACCGGGGAGCTGTTTTTT. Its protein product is CSASLSGTGELFF.

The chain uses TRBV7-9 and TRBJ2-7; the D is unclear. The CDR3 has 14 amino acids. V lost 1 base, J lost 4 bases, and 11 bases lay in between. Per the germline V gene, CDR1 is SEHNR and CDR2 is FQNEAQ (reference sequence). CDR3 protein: CASSLGTIGYEQYF. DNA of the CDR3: TGTGCCAGCAGCTTAGGAACTATTGGGTACGAGCAGTACTTC. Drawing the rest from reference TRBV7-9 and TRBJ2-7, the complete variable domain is DTGVSQNPRHKITKRGQNVTFRCDPISEHNRLYWYRQTLGQGPEFLTYFQNEAQLEKSRLLSDRFSAERPKGSFSTLEIQRTEQGDSAMYLCASSLGTIGYEQYFGPGTRLTVT.

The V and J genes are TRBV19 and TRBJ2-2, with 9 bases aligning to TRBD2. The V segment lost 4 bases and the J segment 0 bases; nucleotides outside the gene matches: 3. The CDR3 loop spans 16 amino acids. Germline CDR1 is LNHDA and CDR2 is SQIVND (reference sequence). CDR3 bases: TGTGCCAGTAGTAGGCTAGCGGGGACGAACACCGGGGAGCTGTTTTTT. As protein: CASSRLAGTNTGELFF. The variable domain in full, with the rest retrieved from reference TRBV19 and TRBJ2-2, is DGGITQSPKYLFRKEGQNVTLSCEQNLNHDAMYWYRQDPGQGLRLIYYSQIVNDFQKGDIAEGYSVSREKKESFPLTVTSAQKNPTAFYLCASSRLAGTNTGELFFGEGSRLTVL.

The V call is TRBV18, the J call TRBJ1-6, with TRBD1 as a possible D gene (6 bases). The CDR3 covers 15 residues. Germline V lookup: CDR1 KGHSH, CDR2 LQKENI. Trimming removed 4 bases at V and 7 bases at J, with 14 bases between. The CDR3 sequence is CASSQQSDSNSPLHF. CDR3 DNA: TGTGCCAGCTCACAACAATCGGACAGCAATTCACCCCTCCACTTT.

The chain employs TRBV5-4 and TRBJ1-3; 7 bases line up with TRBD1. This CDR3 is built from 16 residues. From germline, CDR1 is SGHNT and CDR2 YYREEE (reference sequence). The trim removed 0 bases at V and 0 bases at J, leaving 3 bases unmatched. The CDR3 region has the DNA TGTGCCAGCAGCTTGGGAGGGGGCAACTCTGGAAACACCATATATTTT. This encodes CASSLGGGNSGNTIYF. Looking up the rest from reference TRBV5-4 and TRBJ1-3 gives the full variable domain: ETGVTQSPTHLIKTRGQQVTLRCSSQSGHNTVSWYQQALGQGPQFIFQYYREEENGRGNFPPRFSGLQFPNYSSELNVNALELDDSALYLCASSLGGGNSGNTIYFGEGSWLTVV.

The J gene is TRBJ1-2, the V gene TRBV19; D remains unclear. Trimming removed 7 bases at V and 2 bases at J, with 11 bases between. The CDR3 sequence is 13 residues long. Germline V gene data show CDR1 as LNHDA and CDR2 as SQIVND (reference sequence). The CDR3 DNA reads TGTGCCAGTACCCCAACCGGGAACTATGGCTACACCTTC. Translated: CASTPTGNYGYTF. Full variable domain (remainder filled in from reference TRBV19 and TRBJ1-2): DGGITQSPKYLFRKEGQNVTLSCEQNLNHDAMYWYRQDPGQGLRLIYYSQIVNDFQKGDIAEGYSVSREKKESFPLTVTSAQKNPTAFYLCASTPTGNYGYTFGSGTRLTVV.

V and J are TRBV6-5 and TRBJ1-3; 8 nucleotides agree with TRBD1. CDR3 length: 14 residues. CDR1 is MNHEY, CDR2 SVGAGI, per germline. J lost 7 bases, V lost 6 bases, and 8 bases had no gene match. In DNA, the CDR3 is TGTGCCAGCAGGTCAGGGGGCGTCGGGAACACCATATATTTT. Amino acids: CASRSGGVGNTIYF.

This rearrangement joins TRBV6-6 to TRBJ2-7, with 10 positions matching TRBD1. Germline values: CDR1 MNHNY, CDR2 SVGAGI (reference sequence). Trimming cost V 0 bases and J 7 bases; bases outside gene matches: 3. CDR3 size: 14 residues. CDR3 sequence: CASSYSGQGGEQYF. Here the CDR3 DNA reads TGTGCCAGCAGTTACTCCGGACAGGGGGGGGAGCAGTACTTC.

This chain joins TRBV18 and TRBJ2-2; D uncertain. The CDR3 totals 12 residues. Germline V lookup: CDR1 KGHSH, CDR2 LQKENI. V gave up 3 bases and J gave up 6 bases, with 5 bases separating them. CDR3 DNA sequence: TGTGCCAGCTCACCCCAATCCGGGGAGCTGTTTTTT. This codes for CASSPQSGELFF.

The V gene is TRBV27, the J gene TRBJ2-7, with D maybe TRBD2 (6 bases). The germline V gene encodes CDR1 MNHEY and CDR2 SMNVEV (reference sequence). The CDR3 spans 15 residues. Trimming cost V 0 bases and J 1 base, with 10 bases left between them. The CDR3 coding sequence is TGTGCCAGCAGTTTATCCGGGACTGTTTCCTACGAGCAGTACTTC. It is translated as CASSLSGTVSYEQYF.

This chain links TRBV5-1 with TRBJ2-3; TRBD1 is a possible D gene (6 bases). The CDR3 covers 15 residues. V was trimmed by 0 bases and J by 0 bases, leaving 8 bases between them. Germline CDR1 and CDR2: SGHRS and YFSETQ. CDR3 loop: CASSLGQGSTDTQYF. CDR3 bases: TGCGCCAGCAGCTTGGGGCAGGGGAGCACAGATACGCAGTATTTT.

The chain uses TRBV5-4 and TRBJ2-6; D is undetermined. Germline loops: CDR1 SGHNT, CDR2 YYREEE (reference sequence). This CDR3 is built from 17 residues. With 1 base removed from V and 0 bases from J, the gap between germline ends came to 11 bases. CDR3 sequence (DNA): TGTGCCAGCAGCTTGAAGCCAGGCCGCTCTGGGGCCAACGTCCTGACTTTC. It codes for CASSLKPGRSGANVLTF.

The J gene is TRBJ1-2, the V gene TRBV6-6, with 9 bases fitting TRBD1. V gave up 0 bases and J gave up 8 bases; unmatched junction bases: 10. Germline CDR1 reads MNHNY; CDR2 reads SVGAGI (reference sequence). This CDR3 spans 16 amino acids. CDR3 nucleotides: TGTGCCAGCAGTTACTCGACCGTCAGGACAGGGGCGGGCTACACCTTC. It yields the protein CASSYSTVRTGAGYTF.

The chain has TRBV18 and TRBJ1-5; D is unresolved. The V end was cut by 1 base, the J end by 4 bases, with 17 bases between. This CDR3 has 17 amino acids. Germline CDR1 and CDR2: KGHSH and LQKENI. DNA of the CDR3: TGTGCCAGCTCACCACTACCGGGAGCCGGTGGGAATCAGCCCCAGCATTTT. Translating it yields CASSPLPGAGGNQPQHF.